This entry concerns a single TCR beta chain. The data belong to a study of CD8 T cells in Susac syndrome. Study background: Intravenous immunoglobulin alone or corticosteroids were being given to patients with Susac syndrome at blood draw, unless they were therapy-naive.

The authors sequenced TCR beta from blood CD8+ and CD4+ T cells. The authors negatively isolated CD8+ and CD4+ T cells and FACS-enriched TEMRA cells. The RNA, roughly 0.5 to 1 ug, was put through reverse transcription using random hexamers. Multiplex immunoSEQ PCR targeted 54 Vbeta and 13 Jbeta TCR beta segments. TCRdb redid the calling of the immunoSEQ multiplex PCR reads with MiXCR, one entry per CDR3 protein. The table has under 150,000 distinct CDR3 sequences, 90% to 96% seen once; the top ten hold approximately 0.08%. Germline lookup yields CDR1 MNHEY and CDR2 SMNVEV (reference sequence). The CDR3 has 11 residues. The V end lost 5 bases, the J end lost 6 bases, and 7 bases lay between the germline ends.

This receptor was taken from a human donor with Susac syndrome. The specimen was CD4+ T cells from PBMCs. The chain recombines TRBV27 with TRBJ1-1; no clear D gene. In DNA, the CDR3 is TGTGCCAGCAGTCTAGGTTCTGAAGCTTTCTTT. Encoded protein: CASSLGSEAFF.